Below are 18 T cell receptor beta chains sequenced from a single sample in a study of blood T cell repertoires in COVID-19. Method: immunoSEQ multiplex PCR; TCRdb's copy keeps in-frame clones and lacks some. The sample consists of a few hundred thousand clones, 82% of them appearing once. Sequencing input: peripheral blood. Receptor source: a young woman with acute or convalescent COVID-19.

The chain couples TRBV2 to TRBJ2-7; maybe TRBD2 (5 bases). V was trimmed by 3 bases and J by 3 bases, leaving 12 bases between them. Germline lookup yields CDR1 SNHLY and CDR2 FYNNEI. This CDR3 is built from 14 residues. CDR3 nucleotide sequence: TGTGCCAGCAGTGATAGCGTCGGTAGCTACGAGCAGTACTTC. Protein sequence: CASSDSVGSYEQYF.

V is TRBV13 and J is TRBJ2-1; D is perhaps TRBD2 (5 bases). The length of the CDR3 is 13 residues. The V gene's germline CDR1 is PRHDT and CDR2 FYEKMQ (reference sequence). The V end was cut by 0 bases, the J end by 6 bases, with 6 bases between. The DNA of the CDR3 is TGTGCCAGCAGCTTAGGCCGGGGCAATGAGCAGTTCTTC. Protein: CASSLGRGNEQFF.

This rearrangement joins TRBV6-2 or TRBV6-3 to TRBJ2-1; no firm D call. The CDR3 extends over 17 amino acids. Between the trimmed V and J ends, which lost 2 bases and 0 bases, there was a span of 14 bases. The V gene's germline CDR1 is MNHEY and CDR2 SVGEGT. The CDR3 loop reads CASSYLRLVHSYNEQFF. DNA for the CDR3: TGTGCCAGCAGTTACCTTCGGCTAGTCCACTCCTACAATGAGCAGTTCTTC.

The chain employs TRBV15 and TRBJ2-5; D unresolved. The CDR3 sequence is 13 residues long. CDR1 LNHNV and CDR2 YYDKDF come from the germline V gene (reference sequence). Trimming took off 8 bases at V and 2 bases at J, with 12 bases between the two ends. In nucleotides, the CDR3 is TGTGCCACCGCCATATACGGGCAAGAGACCCAGTACTTC. Amino acid sequence: CATAIYGQETQYF.

The chain uses TRBV6-2 or TRBV6-3 and TRBJ2-1, with 7 bases aligning to TRBD2. The V segment lost 2 bases and the J segment 6 bases; nucleotides outside the gene matches: 7. From germline, CDR1 is MNHEY and CDR2 SVGEGT. There are 15 residues in the CDR3. In DNA form, the CDR3 reads TGTGCCAGCAGTTACCGCGGGGGAGGGCTCAATGAGCAGTTCTTC. It encodes CASSYRGGGLNEQFF.

The rearrangement links TRBV25-1 to TRBJ1-2; perhaps TRBD1 as D (6 bases). The CDR3 length is 15 residues. Per the germline V gene, CDR1 is MGHDK and CDR2 is SYGVNS. Trimming pared 3 bases from V and 6 bases from J, leaving 17 bases between. The DNA for the CDR3 is TGTGCCAGCAGTGAGACGTCGGGGGGCAGGCATGGCTACACCTTC. This gives the protein CASSETSGGRHGYTF.

This chain links TRBV11-3 with TRBJ2-1; D is perhaps TRBD1 (7 bases). In germline, CDR1 is SGHNT, CDR2 YENEEA. V lost 5 bases and J lost 8, with 25 bases in between. The CDR3 extends over 17 amino acids. The CDR3 spells CASSPGRSGQLGDEQFF. The CDR3 nucleotides read TGTGCCAGCAGCCCAGGGAGGTCGGGACAGCTAGGGGATGAGCAGTTCTTC.

The rearrangement links TRBV7-2 to TRBJ2-3; 11 bases line up with TRBD2. Germline V gene sequence: CDR1 SGHTA, CDR2 FQGNSA. With 5 bases clipped from V and 3 bases from J, the junction kept 1 base outside the gene matches. This CDR3 region has 14 residues. The CDR3 spells CASSRTSGTDTQYF. In DNA form, the CDR3 reads TGTGCCAGCAGCCGGACTAGCGGGACAGATACGCAGTATTTT.

The rearrangement links TRBV2 to TRBJ1-5; TRBD1 matches at 8 bases. Germline CDR1 SNHLY, CDR2 FYNNEI. The trim removed 7 bases at V and 1 base at J, leaving 6 bases unmatched. The CDR3 runs 15 residues. The CDR3 is CASMGTGNSNQPQHF. The CDR3, as DNA: TGTGCCAGCATGGGGACAGGTAACAGCAATCAGCCCCAGCATTTT.

This clone was recorded only once. This sequence joins TRBV7-8 and TRBJ2-7, with D uncertain. Germline V gene lookup returns CDR1 SGHVS and CDR2 FQNEAQ. The CDR3 contains 13 residues. V lost 1 base, J lost 6 bases, and 10 bases lay in between. CDR3 in amino acids: CASSLEPGSEQYF. The CDR3, as DNA: TGTGCCAGCAGCTTAGAGCCAGGATCCGAGCAGTACTTC.

The chain has TRBV6-5 and TRBJ1-2; 8 bases are shared with TRBD1. After removal of 5 bases from V and 7 bases from J, the junction contained 12 bases not matched to a gene. Per germline, CDR1 MNHEY and CDR2 SVGAGI. The length of the CDR3 is 15 residues. The CDR3 nucleotides are TGTGCCAGCAGTACCCCACGGACAGGGTCGGCTGGCTACACCTTC. It is translated as CASSTPRTGSAGYTF.

The chain carries TRBV5-1 and TRBJ2-2, with 7 bases identical to TRBD1. The CDR3 runs 14 residues. Germline CDR1 and CDR2: SGHRS and YFSETQ. Trimming took 4 bases from V and 7 from J; bases not matched to a gene: 7. CDR3: CASSPGQVGGELFF. In DNA, the CDR3 is TGCGCCAGCAGCCCCGGACAGGTCGGCGGGGAGCTGTTTTTT.

This chain uses TRBV29-1 with TRBJ1-2; 12 bases map to TRBD1. V lost 4 bases, J lost 0 bases, and 6 bases stayed unmatched. This CDR3 is built from 16 residues. The germline gives CDR1 SQVTM, CDR2 ANQGSEA. Written as DNA, the CDR3 is TGCAGCGTTGGGGGGACAGGGGGCCGAGCTAACTATGGCTACACCTTC. Residues: CSVGGTGGRANYGYTF.

The rearrangement links TRBV7-9 to TRBJ2-5, with D unresolved. The length of the CDR3 is 14 residues. Trimming left V 4 bases short and J 2 bases short, with 11 bases between. Germline V gene data show CDR1 as SEHNR and CDR2 as FQNEAQ (reference sequence). The CDR3 coding sequence is TGTGCCAGCAGCTGGCATTGGCGGCAAGAGACCCAGTACTTC. It yields the protein CASSWHWRQETQYF.

The rearrangement joins TRBV19 to TRBJ1-1; D is undetermined. Germline CDR1 is LNHDA and CDR2 is SQIVND (reference sequence). The length of the CDR3 is 11 residues. The V and J ends lost 5 bases and 7 bases respectively, with 8 bases between them. The CDR3 loop is CASSSTDEAFF. The CDR3 DNA reads TGTGCCAGTAGTTCTACAGATGAAGCTTTCTTT. The full variable domain, rest sourced from reference TRBV19 and TRBJ1-1, is DGGITQSPKYLFRKEGQNVTLSCEQNLNHDAMYWYRQDPGQGLRLIYYSQIVNDFQKGDIAEGYSVSREKKESFPLTVTSAQKNPTAFYLCASSSTDEAFFGQGTRLTVV.

About this clone: One junction end does not reproduce the germline sequence, and a read error may be involved. This chain joins TRBV30 and TRBJ2-1; D is uncertain. CDR1 and CDR2 from the germline V gene are GTSNPN and SVGIG (reference sequence). The CDR3 runs 12 residues. The CDR3 DNA sequence: TGTGCCTGGAGTGTAAAATACACTGAGCAGTTCTTC. It is translated as CAWSVKYTEQFF.

The CDR3 DNA reads as TGTGCCATCAGAGCGGGATTGAGCACAGATACGCAGTATTTT. This codes for CAIRAGLSTDTQYF. The V gene is TRBV10-3, the J gene TRBJ2-3, with TRBD2 matching 7 bases. The CDR3 has 14 amino acids. V gave up 6 bases and J gave up 0 bases; unmatched junction bases: 3. The germline V gene has CDR1 ENHRY and CDR2 SYGVKD.

The chain has TRBV2 and TRBJ1-2, with D perhaps TRBD1 (6 bases). The ends were cut back, 6 bases at V and 3 bases at J, with 11 bases in the middle. CDR3 size: 13 residues. CDR1 is SNHLY, CDR2 FYNNEI, per germline. DNA for the CDR3: TGTGCCAGCAGCCCCGGACAGTACTATGGCTACACCTTC. Protein product: CASSPGQYYGYTF.